Listed below are T cell receptor beta chains from one sample, sequenced in a study of cytomegalovirus exposure and HLA in healthy donors. Here immunoSEQ multiplex PCR was the method, and the copy in TCRdb shows in-frame clones only, minus some. In the table there are some 160,000 clones, 70% to 85% of which are singletons. The sequenced sample was PBMCs. These receptors were obtained from a male donor in good health and CMV-seronegative. The CDR3 runs from the conserved cysteine through the conserved F or W. The D gene is left open where the match is weak. A row's size may be missing; if present it is once, few, many or a size class.

>18|TRBV7-6|TRBJ1-1|NA|NA
TGTGCCAGCAGCTTAACCGCGACAGCGTTGATCGGGAACACTGAAGCTTTCTTT
CASSLTATALIGNTEAFF
>15|TRBV6-5|TRBJ2-2|NA|TRBD1
TGTGCCGGCAGTAGGACAGGAAGCGGCACCGGGGAGCTGTTTTTT
CAGSRTGSGTGELFF
>15|TRBV5-1|TRBJ2-1|NA|NA
TGCGCCAGCAGCCAAGATAGTCCGGGGTTCGATGAGCAGTTCTTC
CASSQDSPGFDEQFF
>14|TRBV5-1|TRBJ1-2|NA|TRBD1
TGCGCCAGCAGTTCAGGGGGCGCCGACTATGGCTACACCTTC
CASSSGGADYGYTF
>15|TRBV27|TRBJ2-7|NA|TRBD2
TGTGCCAGCAGTCCCGGGACTAGCGGGTCCTACGAGCAGTACTTC
CASSPGTSGSYEQYF
>13|TRBV28|TRBJ1-4|NA|NA
TGTGCCAGCAGTTGGGGGGGGAATGAAAAACTGTTTTTT
CASSWGGNEKLFF
>12|TRBV28|TRBJ1-2|NA|NA
TGTGCCAGCAGTTACATGAACTATGGCTACACCTTC
CASSYMNYGYTF
>15|TRBV6-6|TRBJ2-1|NA|NA
TGTGCCAGCAGTTATTGGAATAACCGGGACAATGAGCAGTTCTTC
CASSYWNNRDNEQFF
>16|TRBV5-5|TRBJ2-7|NA|NA
TGTGCCAGCAGCTATACCCGGGGTTGGGCCACCTACGAGCAGTACTTC
CASSYTRGWATYEQYF
>16|TRBV7-2|TRBJ2-4|NA|TRBD1
TGTGCCAGCAGCAAACAGACAGGGACGGCCAAAAACATTCAGTACTTC
CASSKQTGTAKNIQYF
>16|TRBV13|TRBJ2-1|NA|TRBD2
TGTGCCAGCAGCCCCATAGCGGGGGGCGATTACAATGAGCAGTTCTTC
CASSPIAGGDYNEQFF
>16|TRBV7-2|TRBJ2-5|NA|NA
TGTGCCAGCAGCTCTAGCCCCCCGCGGGGCCAAGAGACCCAGTACTTC
CASSSSPPRGQETQYF
>14|TRBV6-5|TRBJ2-7|NA|TRBD1
TGTGCCAGCAGTCCCGGGACAGGAATCTACGAGCAGTACTTC
CASSPGTGIYEQYF
>14|TRBV5-4|TRBJ2-4|NA|NA
TGTGCCAGCAGCTTGAATCTAGCCAAAAACATTCAGTACTTC
CASSLNLAKNIQYF
>13|TRBV9|TRBJ1-1|NA|NA
TGTGCCAGCAGCGTTGAGGGTTGGACTGAAGCTTTCTTT
CASSVEGWTEAFF
>13|TRBV10-3|TRBJ1-1|NA|NA
TGTGCCATCAGTGATCGGGAGAACACTGAAGCTTTCTTT
CAISDRENTEAFF
>18|TRBV5-1|TRBJ2-7|once|NA
TGCGCCAGCAGCTTGGCAGGGGTTGGTTCTACCGTACCCTACGAGCAGTACTTC
CASSLAGVGSTVPYEQYF
>15|TRBV9|TRBJ2-7|NA|NA
TGTGCCAGCAGCCGTAGCACAGGGATCCCCTGGGAGCAGTACTTC
CASSRSTGIPWEQYF
>14|TRBV7-9|TRBJ1-2|NA|NA
TGTGCCAGCAGCTTACTCCCCCTTAGCTATGGCTACACCTTC
CASSLLPLSYGYTF
>14|TRBV5-6|TRBJ1-4|NA|TRBD1
TGTGCCAGCAGCTTGTTGACAGGGAACGAAAAACTGTTTTTT
CASSLLTGNEKLFF
>15|TRBV6-5|TRBJ1-4|NA|NA
TGTGCCAGCAGTTGGGGGGGCACAACTAATGAAAAACTGTTTTTT
CASSWGGTTNEKLFF
>13|TRBV7-9|TRBJ2-1|NA|NA
TGTTCCAGCAGCCAACATGGGGGCGTCGGGCAGTTCTTC
CSSSQHGGVGQFF
>20|TRBV7-6|TRBJ2-7|NA|TRBD2
TGTGCCAGCAGCTTAGATTGGACTAGCGGGAGGACCCAAGGATTCTACGAGCAGTACTTC
CASSLDWTSGRTQGFYEQYF
>13|TRBV18|TRBJ1-2|NA|TRBD1
TGTGCCAGCTCACCGGACAGGGGTTATGGCTACACCTTC
CASSPDRGYGYTF
>14|TRBV28|TRBJ2-7|once|NA
TGTGCCAGCAGTTTTGGGCACACGTCCTACGAGCAGTACTTC
CASSFGHTSYEQYF
>14|TRBV30|TRBJ1-1|few|TRBD1
TGTGCCTGGATACCAGGGGGCCTTAACACTGAAGCTTTCTTT
CAWIPGGLNTEAFF
>13|TRBV30|TRBJ1-1|once|NA
TGTGCCTGGACCCGGAGTCCGAACACTGAAGCTTTCTTT
CAWTRSPNTEAFF
>14|TRBV7-9|TRBJ1-1|NA|TRBD1
TGTGCCAGCAGCCTAGAGGGGGACAGGGGACAAGCTTTCTTT
CASSLEGDRGQAFF
>13|TRBV19|TRBJ2-7|NA|TRBD2
TGTGCCAGTATTGGGACTAGCGGGAGCGAGCAGTACTTC
CASIGTSGSEQYF